This TCR beta chain originates from a study of blood T cell repertoires in COVID-19. Study details: Both acute and convalescent COVID-19 samples were obtained from the United States, Italy and Spain. PBMCs, B-cell-depleted T cells, or T cells provided the cDNA or gDNA that made up the material.

This CDR3 contains 14 residues. Germline loops: CDR1 SGHNT, CDR2 YYREEE (reference sequence). The V gene lost 3 bases and the J gene lost 0 bases, with 7 bases spanning the gap. Original methodology: From reference gene primer amplification, estimates of nucleated cell counts were derived. Some clones are missing from TCRdb's copy, which holds only in-frame ones; the method was immunoSEQ multiplex PCR. Clone size and the V and J calls come from that table; the DNA yielded D and trimming. The repertoire consists of some 80,000 clones, with around 88% occurring once and the leading ten covering around 5%.

The sample comprised peripheral blood. The chain joins TRBV5-4 to TRBJ1-3; D not certain. The source is a woman older than 75 with active or convalescent COVID-19. CDR3 DNA sequence: TGTGCCAGCAGCTCAGATTACTCTGGAAACACCATATATTTT. Protein product: CASSSDYSGNTIYF.